This TCR beta chain derives from a study of T-cell memory formation after mild COVID-19. Study-wide context: TCR clusters were mostly confined to one donor each. General study points: Cross-reactive memory seemingly joined, as some responding clones were found in pre-infection memory. Day 15 to 85 contractors were CD4/CD8 balanced; later expanders leaned CD4+.

Constant-segment-primed 5'RACE gave TCR alpha and TCR beta cDNA libraries with sample barcodes and UMIs. Each CDR3 protein gets one entry after TCRdb re-called the 5' RACE reads with MiXCR. Found here are about 410,000 distinct CDR3 sequences, 15% to 20% of them singletons; the top ten hold approximately 21%. With regard to this clonotype: Its antigen is undetermined.

Sequenced sample: PBMCs or a T cell subset sorted from them (not recorded which). The TCR comes from a man aged 18 to 29 who had mild COVID-19 (a few samples of this study predate the infection). Cell type and time point are not known.

CDR3 DNA: TGCGCCAGCAGCCTCGGACAGGGTCAAACTGAAGCTTTCTTT. It is translated as CASSLGQGQTEAFF. J is TRBJ1-1 and V is TRBV5-1, with 8 bases lining up with TRBD1. The CDR3 has 14 residues. Trimming at V came to 4 bases and at J to 5 bases, leaving 7 bases not matched to a gene. Germline CDR1 is SGHRS and CDR2 is YFSETQ.